The 12 T cell receptor beta chains below all came from one sample that was sequenced in a study of long-term antiretroviral therapy in people with HIV. A v3.0 immunoSEQ assay was performed at survey level. The method was immunoSEQ multiplex PCR; TCRdb's version includes in-frame clones alone and lacks a portion of them. The data show about 22,000 clones, around 84% seen once. The specimen was unsorted PBMCs, collected 1.3 years after starting antiretroviral therapy. Every receptor here comes from a man aged 60 to 69 with HIV.

The rearrangement links TRBV18 to TRBJ2-3, with no clear D. Trimming shortened V by 3 bases and J by 2 bases, and 18 bases separated the two germline ends. Germline CDR1 and CDR2: KGHSH and LQKENI. This CDR3 contains 17 residues. In nucleotides, the CDR3 is TGTGCCAGCTCACCGGACCGGGCCGTCCGACACACAGATACGCAGTATTTT. It specifies CASSPDRAVRHTDTQYF.

The chain recombines TRBV2 with TRBJ1-4; D is unresolved. The V end was cut by 4 bases, the J end by 0 bases, with 9 bases between. CDR3 length equals 15 residues. Germline values: CDR1 SNHLY, CDR2 FYNNEI. Written as DNA, the CDR3 is TGTGCCAGCAGTGGGCTTCAGGCAACTAATGAAAAACTGTTTTTT. This encodes CASSGLQATNEKLFF.

CDR3 DNA: TGTGCCAGCAGCTTCGGAGGCCTTAAAGCTTTCTTT. Translating gives CASSFGGLKAFF. V is TRBV7-2 and J is TRBJ1-1; D is unclear. This CDR3 comprises 12 residues. Germline lookup yields CDR1 SGHTA and CDR2 FQGNSA. The ends were cut back, 3 bases at V and 9 bases at J, with 11 bases in the middle.

This sequence joins TRBV5-1 and TRBJ2-3, with TRBD1 as a possible D gene (5 bases). CDR1 and CDR2 (germline): SGHRS, YFSETQ. The CDR3 loop spans 15 amino acids. Trimming removed 7 bases from V and 3 bases from J, with 18 bases in between. The DNA of the CDR3 is TGCGCCAGCGAACCATGGGGCCTAAGGACAGATACGCAGTATTTT. This gives the protein CASEPWGLRTDTQYF.

The V call is TRBV10-3, the J call TRBJ1-1; 9 bases align to TRBD1. This CDR3 comprises 16 residues. Per the germline V gene, CDR1 is ENHRY and CDR2 is SYGVKD. J was trimmed by 1 base and V by 8 bases; bases with no gene match: 11. As DNA, the CDR3 is TGTGCCATCTCGGGCACGGGACAGGGAGCGAACACTGAAGCTTTCTTT. Translation: CAISGTGQGANTEAFF.

The chain couples TRBV5-4 to TRBJ2-3, with 9 positions matching TRBD2. The CDR3 covers 15 residues. With 4 bases clipped from V and 3 bases from J, the junction kept 6 bases outside the gene matches. Per the germline V gene, CDR1 is SGHNT and CDR2 is YYREEE (reference sequence). The CDR3 sequence is CASSRLAEVTDTQYF. The CDR3 DNA reads TGTGCCAGCAGCCGACTAGCGGAGGTGACAGATACGCAGTATTTT.

The V gene is TRBV4-3, the J gene TRBJ1-6, with 7 bases fitting TRBD1. The V gene end was trimmed by 0 bases and the J gene end by 5 bases; junction bases not matched to a gene: 4. There are 16 residues in the CDR3. The germline V gene has CDR1 LGHNA and CDR2 YSLEER. CDR3 in amino acids: CASSQDNRGNNSPLHF. The CDR3 coding sequence is TGCGCCAGCAGCCAAGACAACAGGGGAAATAATTCACCCCTCCACTTT.

The V gene is TRBV29-1, the J gene TRBJ2-7; possibly TRBD1 for D (6 bases). The V gene lost 7 bases and the J gene lost 3 bases, with 13 bases spanning the gap. This CDR3 contains 12 residues. Germline V lookup: CDR1 SQVTM, CDR2 ANQGSEA. The CDR3 DNA reads as TGCAGCGGGGGGCTAGCAGACTACGAGCAGTACTTC. This codes for CSGGLADYEQYF.

Notes on this clone: The sample carries other DNA sequences with the same CDR3. V usage is TRBV29-1 and J usage is TRBJ1-4; D uncertain. V was pared by 5 bases and J by 0 bases, with 7 bases between. CDR3 size: 13 residues. Germline V CDR1 and CDR2: SQVTM, ANQGSEA. In DNA form, the CDR3 reads TGCAGCGTTTTAGGAGCAACTAATGAAAAACTGTTTTTT. It is translated as CSVLGATNEKLFF.

The chain combines TRBV5-1 with TRBJ2-5; TRBD2 matches 10 bases. V lost 2 bases to trimming and J lost 5 bases; unmatched junction nucleotides: 9. The germline V gene has CDR1 SGHRS and CDR2 YFSETQ. CDR3 size: 16 residues. The CDR3 is CASSFNSGGSGETQYF. Written as DNA, the CDR3 is TGCGCCAGCAGCTTTAATAGCGGGGGGAGCGGTGAGACCCAGTACTTC.

This rearrangement joins TRBV13 to TRBJ2-7; no clear D gene. Trimming cost V 1 base and J 6 bases, with 10 bases left between them. There are 13 residues in the CDR3. Germline CDR1 PRHDT, CDR2 FYEKMQ (reference sequence). The CDR3 sequence is CASSLAFLSEQYF. The CDR3 nucleotides are TGTGCCAGCAGCTTAGCTTTTTTAAGCGAGCAGTACTTC.

The chain recombines TRBV18 with TRBJ1-5; the match to TRBD1 covers 9 bases. With V trimmed by 4 bases and J by 3 bases, 4 bases remained unmatched. This CDR3 has 15 amino acids. CDR1 and CDR2 from the germline V gene are KGHSH and LQKENI. CDR3 residues: CASSRGQGTNQPQHF. CDR3 nucleotide sequence: TGTGCCAGCTCACGTGGACAGGGGACCAATCAGCCCCAGCATTTT.